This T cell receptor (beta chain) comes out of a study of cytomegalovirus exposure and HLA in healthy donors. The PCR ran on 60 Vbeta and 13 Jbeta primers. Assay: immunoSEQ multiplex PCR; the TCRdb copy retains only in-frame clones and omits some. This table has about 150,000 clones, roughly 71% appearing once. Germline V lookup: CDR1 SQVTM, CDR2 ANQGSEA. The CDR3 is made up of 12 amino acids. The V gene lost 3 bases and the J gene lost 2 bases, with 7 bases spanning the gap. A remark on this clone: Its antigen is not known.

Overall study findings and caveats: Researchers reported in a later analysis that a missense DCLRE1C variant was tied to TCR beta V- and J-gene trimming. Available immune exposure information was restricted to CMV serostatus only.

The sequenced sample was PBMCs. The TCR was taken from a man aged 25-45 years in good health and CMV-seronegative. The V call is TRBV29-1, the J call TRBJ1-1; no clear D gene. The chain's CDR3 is CSVDNSNTEAFF. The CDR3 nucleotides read TGCAGCGTTGATAACAGCAACACTGAAGCTTTCTTT.